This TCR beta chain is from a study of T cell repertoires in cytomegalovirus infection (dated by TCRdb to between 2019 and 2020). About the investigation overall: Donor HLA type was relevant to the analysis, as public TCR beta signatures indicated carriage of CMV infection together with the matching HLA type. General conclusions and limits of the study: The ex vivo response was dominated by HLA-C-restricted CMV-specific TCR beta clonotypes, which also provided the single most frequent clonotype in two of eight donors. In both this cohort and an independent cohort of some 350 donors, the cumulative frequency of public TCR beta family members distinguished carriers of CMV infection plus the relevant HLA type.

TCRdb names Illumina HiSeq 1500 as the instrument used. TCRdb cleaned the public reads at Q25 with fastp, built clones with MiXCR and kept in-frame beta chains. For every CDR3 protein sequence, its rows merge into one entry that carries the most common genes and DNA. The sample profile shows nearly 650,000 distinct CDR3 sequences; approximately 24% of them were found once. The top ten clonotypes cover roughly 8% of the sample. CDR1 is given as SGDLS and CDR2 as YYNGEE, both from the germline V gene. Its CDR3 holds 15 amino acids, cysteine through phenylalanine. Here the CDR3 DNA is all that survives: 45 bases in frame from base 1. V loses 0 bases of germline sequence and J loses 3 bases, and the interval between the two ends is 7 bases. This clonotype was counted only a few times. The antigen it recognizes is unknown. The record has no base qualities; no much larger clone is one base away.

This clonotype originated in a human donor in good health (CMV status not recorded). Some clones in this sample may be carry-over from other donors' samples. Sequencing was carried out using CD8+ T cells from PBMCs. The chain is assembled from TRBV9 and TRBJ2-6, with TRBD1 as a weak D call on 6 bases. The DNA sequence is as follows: TGTGCCAGCAGCGTAGCAGGGGTTGGGGCCAACGTCCTGACTTTC. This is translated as CASSVAGVGANVLTF.